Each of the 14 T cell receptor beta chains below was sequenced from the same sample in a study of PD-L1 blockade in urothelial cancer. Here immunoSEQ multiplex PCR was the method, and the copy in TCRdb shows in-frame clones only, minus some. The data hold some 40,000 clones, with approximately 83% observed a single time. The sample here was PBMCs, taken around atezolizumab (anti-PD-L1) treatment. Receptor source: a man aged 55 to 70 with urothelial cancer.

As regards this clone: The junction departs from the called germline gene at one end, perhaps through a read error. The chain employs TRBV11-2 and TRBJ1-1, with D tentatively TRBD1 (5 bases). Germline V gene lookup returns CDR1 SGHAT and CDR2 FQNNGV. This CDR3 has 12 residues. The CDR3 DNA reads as TGTGCCAGCAGCTTAGATGACAGCCCCAGGGCTTTT. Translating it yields CASSLDDSPRAF.

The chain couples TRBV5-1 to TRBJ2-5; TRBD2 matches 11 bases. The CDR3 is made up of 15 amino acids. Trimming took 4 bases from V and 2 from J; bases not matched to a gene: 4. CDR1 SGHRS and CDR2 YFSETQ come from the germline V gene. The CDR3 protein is CASSPGLAVQETQYF. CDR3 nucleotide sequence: TGCGCCAGCAGCCCGGGACTAGCGGTTCAAGAGACCCAGTACTTC.

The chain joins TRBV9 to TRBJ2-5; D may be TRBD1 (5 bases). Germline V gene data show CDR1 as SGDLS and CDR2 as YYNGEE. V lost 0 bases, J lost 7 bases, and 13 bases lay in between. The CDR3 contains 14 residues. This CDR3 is CASSVVRGGRTQYF. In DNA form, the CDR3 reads TGTGCCAGCAGCGTAGTTAGGGGCGGCAGGACCCAGTACTTC.

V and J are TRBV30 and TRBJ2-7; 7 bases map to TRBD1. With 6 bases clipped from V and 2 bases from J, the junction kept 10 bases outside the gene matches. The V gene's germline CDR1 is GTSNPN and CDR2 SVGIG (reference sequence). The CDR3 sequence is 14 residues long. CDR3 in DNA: TGTGCCTGCCGTTTGGACAGGTCAACCTACGAGCAGTACTTC. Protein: CACRLDRSTYEQYF.

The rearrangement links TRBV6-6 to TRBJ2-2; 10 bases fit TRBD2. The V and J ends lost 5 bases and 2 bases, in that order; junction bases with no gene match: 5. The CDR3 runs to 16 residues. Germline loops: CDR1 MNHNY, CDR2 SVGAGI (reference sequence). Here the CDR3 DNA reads TGTGCCAGCAGTCTACCTAGCGGGGGTAACACCGGGGAGCTGTTTTTT. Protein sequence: CASSLPSGGNTGELFF.

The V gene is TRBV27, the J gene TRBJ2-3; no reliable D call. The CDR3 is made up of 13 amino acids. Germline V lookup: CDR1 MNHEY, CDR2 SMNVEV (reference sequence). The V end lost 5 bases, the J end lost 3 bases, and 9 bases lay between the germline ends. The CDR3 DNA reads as TGTGCCAGCAGTATCGGAGTAACAGATACGCAGTATTTT. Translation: CASSIGVTDTQYF.

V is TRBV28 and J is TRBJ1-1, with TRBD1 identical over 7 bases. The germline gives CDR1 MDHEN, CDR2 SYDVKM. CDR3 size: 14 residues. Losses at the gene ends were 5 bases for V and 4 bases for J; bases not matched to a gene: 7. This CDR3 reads CASSPPGGGTEAFF. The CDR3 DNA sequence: TGTGCCAGCAGTCCTCCAGGGGGAGGCACTGAAGCTTTCTTT.

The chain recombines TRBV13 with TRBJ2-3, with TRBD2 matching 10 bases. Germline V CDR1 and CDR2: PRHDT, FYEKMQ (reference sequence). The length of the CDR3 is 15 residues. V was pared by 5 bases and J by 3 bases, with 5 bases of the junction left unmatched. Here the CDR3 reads CASSAERGGTDTQYF. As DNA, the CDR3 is TGTGCCAGCAGCGCCGAGCGGGGGGGAACAGATACGCAGTATTTT.

The CDR3 nucleotides read TGCGCCAGCAGACAGACAGGTGGAAGCTATGGCTACACCTTC. Translating it yields CASRQTGGSYGYTF. The V gene is TRBV10-2, the J gene TRBJ1-2, with D perhaps matching TRBD1 (6 bases). This CDR3 is built from 14 residues. Trimming shortened V by 6 bases and J by 4 bases, and 15 bases separated the two germline ends. Germline V CDR1 and CDR2: WSHSY, SAAADI.

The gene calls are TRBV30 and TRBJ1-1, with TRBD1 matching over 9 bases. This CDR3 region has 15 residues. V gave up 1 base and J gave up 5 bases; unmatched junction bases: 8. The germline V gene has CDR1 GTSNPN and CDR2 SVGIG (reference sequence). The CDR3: CAWSAPDRGRTEAFF. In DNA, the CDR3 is TGTGCCTGGAGTGCCCCCGACAGGGGGAGGACTGAAGCTTTCTTT.

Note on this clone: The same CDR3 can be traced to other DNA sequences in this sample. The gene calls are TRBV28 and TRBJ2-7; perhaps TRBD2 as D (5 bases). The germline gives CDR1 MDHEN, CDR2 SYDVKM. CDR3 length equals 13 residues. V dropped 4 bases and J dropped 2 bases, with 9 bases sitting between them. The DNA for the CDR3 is TGTGCCAGCAGTTCCGGACTGACCTACGAGCAGTACTTC. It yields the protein CASSSGLTYEQYF.

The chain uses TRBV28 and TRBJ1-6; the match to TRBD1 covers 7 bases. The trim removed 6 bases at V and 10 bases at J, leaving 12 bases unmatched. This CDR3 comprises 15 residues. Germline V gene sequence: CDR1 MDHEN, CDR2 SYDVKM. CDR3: CASRHSRQGASPLHF. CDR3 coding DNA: TGTGCCAGCAGACATTCAAGACAGGGTGCCTCACCCCTCCACTTT.

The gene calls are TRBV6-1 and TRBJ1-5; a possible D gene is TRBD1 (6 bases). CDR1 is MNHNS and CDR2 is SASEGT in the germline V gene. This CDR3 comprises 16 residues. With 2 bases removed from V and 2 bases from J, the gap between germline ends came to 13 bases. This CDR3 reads CASSESGDRGNQPQHF. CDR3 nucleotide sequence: TGTGCCAGCAGTGAATCAGGGGATAGGGGCAATCAGCCCCAGCATTTT.

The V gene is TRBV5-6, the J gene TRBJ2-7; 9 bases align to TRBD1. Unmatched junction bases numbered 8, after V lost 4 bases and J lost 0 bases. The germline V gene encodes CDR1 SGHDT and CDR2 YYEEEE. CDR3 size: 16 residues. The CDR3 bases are TGTGCCAGCAGCCTATGGAGGACAGGGGTCTCCTACGAGCAGTACTTC. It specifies CASSLWRTGVSYEQYF.